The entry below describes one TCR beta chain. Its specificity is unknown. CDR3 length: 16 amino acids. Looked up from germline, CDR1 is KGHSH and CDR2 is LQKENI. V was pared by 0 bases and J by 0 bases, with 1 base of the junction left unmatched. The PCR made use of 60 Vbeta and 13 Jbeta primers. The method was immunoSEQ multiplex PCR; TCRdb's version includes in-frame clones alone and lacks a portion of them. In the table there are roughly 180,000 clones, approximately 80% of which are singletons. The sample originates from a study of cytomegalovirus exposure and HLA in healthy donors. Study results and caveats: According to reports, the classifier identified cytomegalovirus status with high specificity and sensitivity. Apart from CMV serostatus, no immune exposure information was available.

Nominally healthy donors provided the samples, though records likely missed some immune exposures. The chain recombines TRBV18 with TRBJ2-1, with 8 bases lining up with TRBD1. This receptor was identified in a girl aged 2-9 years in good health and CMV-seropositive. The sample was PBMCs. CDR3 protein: CASSPPQGDSYNEQFF. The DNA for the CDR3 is TGTGCCAGCTCACCACCACAGGGGGACTCCTACAATGAGCAGTTCTTC.